This entry lists 24 T cell receptor beta chains sequenced from one sample in a study of neurological immune-mediated disorders. In TCRdb, the 5' RACE reads were re-called with MiXCR into one record per CDR3 protein. The data contain approximately 30,000 distinct CDR3 sequences, under 7% of them singletons. The sequenced sample was PBMCs. The source of these receptors is a woman in her forties or fifties in good health.

V gene TRBV4-2 combines with J gene TRBJ2-3; the match to TRBD2 covers 7 bases. J was trimmed by 2 bases and V by 1 base; bases with no gene match: 6. Germline V gives CDR1 LGHNA, CDR2 YNFKEQ. The CDR3 runs 16 residues. The CDR3 is CASSQVSRGNTDTQYF. Here the CDR3 DNA reads TGTGCCAGCAGCCAAGTCTCGCGGGGGAACACAGATACGCAGTATTTT.

This chain joins TRBV7-2 and TRBJ1-1; D might be TRBD1 (6 bases). V dropped 4 bases and J dropped 11 bases, with 20 bases sitting between them. CDR1 and CDR2 from the germline V gene are SGHTA and FQGNSA. This CDR3 comprises 14 residues. CDR3 in DNA: TGTGCCAGCAGCTCCGGACAGCCGATCACGTCGGCTTTCTTT. Amino acid sequence: CASSSGQPITSAFF.

This clonotype was detected ten times or more. The J gene is TRBJ2-1, the V gene TRBV7-2, with D uncertain. The germline V and J ends were trimmed by 3 bases and 3 bases, with 6 bases remaining between them. This CDR3 region has 13 residues. The V gene's germline CDR1 is SGHTA and CDR2 FQGNSA. CDR3 DNA sequence: TGTGCCAGCAGCTTCAGCAGCTACAATGAGCAGTTCTTC. This sequence encodes CASSFSSYNEQFF.

Many counts were recorded for this clonotype. The gene calls are TRBV7-9 and TRBJ2-3; no clear D. V lost 3 bases and J lost 6, with 13 bases in between. Germline CDR1 reads SEHNR; CDR2 reads FQNEAQ (reference sequence). The CDR3 runs to 14 residues. CDR3 sequence reads: CASSFSRRSDTQYF. The CDR3 bases are TGTGCCAGCAGCTTTTCACGCAGGTCGGATACGCAGTATTTT.

This clonotype is medium-sized (0.01 to 0.1%) in the sample. The rearrangement links TRBV24-1 to TRBJ1-4, with D uncertain. CDR3 size: 15 residues. Trimming removed 3 bases at V and 8 bases at J, with 15 bases between. Germline CDR1 KGHDR, CDR2 SFDVKD. The DNA for the CDR3 is TGTGCCACCAGTGATGGAGGCAGGACCGGCGAAAAACTGTTTTTT. This translates into CATSDGGRTGEKLFF.

This clonotype was counted many times. V gene TRBV21-1 combines with J gene TRBJ2-3; TRBD2 is the table's D call and was not checked against the DNA. TRBV21-1 is shown as a pseudogene. This CDR3 comprises 17 residues. In DNA form, the CDR3 reads TGTGCCAGCAACTACTTTAGCGGGAGGAGGCCCACAGATACGCAGTATTTT. Translating gives CASNYFSGRRPTDTQYF.

This clonotype appeared many times. The gene calls are TRBV20-1 and TRBJ1-2; 7 bases fit TRBD1. The trim removed 3 bases at V and 2 bases at J, leaving 6 bases unmatched. This CDR3 contains 14 residues. Germline lookup yields CDR1 DFQATT and CDR2 SNEGSKA (reference sequence). The CDR3 loop is CSASIPDRNYGYTF. CDR3 DNA: TGCAGTGCTAGTATACCGGACAGGAACTATGGCTACACCTTC.

At least ten counts were recorded for this clonotype. This chain joins TRBV7-3 and TRBJ2-7, with TRBD1 matching over 7 bases. Germline loops: CDR1 SGHTA, CDR2 FQGTGA. The CDR3 length is 12 residues. V was clipped by 1 base and J by 6 bases; unmatched bases: 0. DNA for the CDR3: TGTGCCAGCAGCTTAAACAGGGGCGAGCAGTACTTC. The encoded protein is CASSLNRGEQYF.

Many counts were recorded for this clonotype. This chain links TRBV29-1 with TRBJ1-4, with D maybe TRBD1 (5 bases). This CDR3 has 14 residues. The germline V and J ends were trimmed by 6 bases and 4 bases, with 15 bases remaining between them. Germline V gene sequence: CDR1 SQVTM, CDR2 ANQGSEA. The CDR3 loop reads CSVGTGSYNEKLFF. The CDR3 DNA follows: TGCAGCGTGGGGACGGGCAGCTATAATGAAAAACTGTTTTTT.

The chain combines TRBV7-6 with TRBJ2-6; D is undetermined. V shed 1 base and J shed 2 bases, with 6 bases lying between them. The CDR3 length is 15 residues. The germline CDR1 and CDR2 sequences are SGHVS and FNYEAQ. CDR3 bases: TGTGCCAGCAGCTTAGGGCAGGCTGGGGCCAACGTCCTGACTTTC. As protein: CASSLGQAGANVLTF.

This clonotype was recorded at least ten times. The rearrangement joins TRBV12-3 or TRBV12-4 to TRBJ2-7, with TRBD2 matching over 8 bases. This CDR3 contains 14 residues. The V and J ends lost 5 bases and 7 bases, in that order; junction bases with no gene match: 10. CDR3 bases: TGTGCCAGCAGTCAAGTAGCGGGACCGGGGGAGCAGTACTTC. Translation gives CASSQVAGPGEQYF.

There are many counts of this clonotype. The CDR3 region has the DNA TGTGCCAGCAGTCCCCGGGGAGGGATCTCCTACGAGCAGTACTTC. It translates to CASSPRGGISYEQYF. The chain couples TRBV27 to TRBJ2-7; the match to TRBD2 covers 7 bases. Germline CDR1 and CDR2: MNHEY and SMNVEV (reference sequence). The CDR3 has 15 residues. Trimming at V came to 5 bases and at J to 0 bases, leaving 7 bases not matched to a gene.

This clonotype was observed at least ten times. CDR3 DNA: TGTGCCAGTAGCCCCAACTATGGCTACACCTTC. Translated, it gives CASSPNYGYTF. The rearrangement joins TRBV19 to TRBJ1-2; D not resolved. Germline lookup yields CDR1 LNHDA and CDR2 SQIVND (reference sequence). CDR3 length: 11 amino acids. Trimming removed 6 bases at V and 2 bases at J, with 4 bases between. Drawing the rest from reference TRBV19 and TRBJ1-2, the complete variable domain is DGGITQSPKYLFRKEGQNVTLSCEQNLNHDAMYWYRQDPGQGLRLIYYSQIVNDFQKGDIAEGYSVSREKKESFPLTVTSAQKNPTAFYLCASSPNYGYTFGSGTRLTVV.

This clonotype was counted ten times or more. The genes are TRBV6-6 and TRBJ2-3, with D unclear. Germline V gives CDR1 MNHNY, CDR2 SVGAGI (reference sequence). The V and J ends lost 2 bases and 4 bases respectively, with 16 bases between them. The length of the CDR3 is 16 residues. The CDR3, as DNA: TGTGCCAGCAGTTACCGGGTGCAAGGCACCGCAGATACGCAGTATTTT. Translation: CASSYRVQGTADTQYF.

This clonotype was observed many times. V usage is TRBV15 and J usage is TRBJ2-4; 7 positions match TRBD2. The CDR3 extends over 16 amino acids. The J segment lost 0 bases and the V segment lost 4 bases, leaving 6 bases of the junction unmatched. CDR1 is LNHNV and CDR2 is YYDKDF in the germline V gene (reference sequence). CDR3 amino acids: CATSTGGSLAKNIQYF. The DNA for the CDR3 is TGTGCCACCAGCACTGGCGGGAGCTTAGCCAAAAACATTCAGTACTTC.

This clonotype has a count of ten or more. The V and J genes are TRBV5-5 and TRBJ2-7; 9 bases are shared with TRBD1. CDR1 is SGHKS, CDR2 YYEKEE, per germline (reference sequence). The CDR3 covers 15 residues. The J segment lost 3 bases and the V segment lost 0 bases, leaving 4 bases of the junction unmatched. The CDR3 region has the DNA TGTGCCAGCAGCTTGGGGACAGGGGCGAACTACGAGCAGTACTTC. This gives the protein CASSLGTGANYEQYF.

This clonotype was counted many times. This rearrangement joins TRBV2 to TRBJ1-1, with D hard to call. CDR3 length equals 13 residues. Per germline, CDR1 SNHLY and CDR2 FYNNEI. The ends were cut back, 6 bases at V and 6 bases at J, with 14 bases in the middle. The CDR3 nucleotides are TGTGCCAGCAGCGTGCGGGTTGGTCCTGAAGCTTTCTTT. This encodes CASSVRVGPEAFF.

At least ten counts were recorded for this clonotype. The chain has TRBV6-2 or TRBV6-3 and TRBJ2-7; unclear D gene. Germline CDR1 is MNHEY and CDR2 is SVGEGT. V lost 6 bases and J lost 2, with 8 bases in between. The CDR3 spans 12 residues. In DNA form, the CDR3 reads TGTGCCAGCAGCCTCCAACCCTACGAGCAGTACTTC. Translation: CASSLQPYEQYF.

This clonotype was observed at least ten times. The CDR3 DNA reads TGCAGCGGGGGCCTTGGGGATACGCAGTATTTT. Protein: CSGGLGDTQYF. J is TRBJ2-3 and V is TRBV29-1, with D possibly TRBD1 on 5 matching bases. Germline V gene data show CDR1 as SQVTM and CDR2 as ANQGSEA. With 7 bases removed from V and 6 bases from J, the gap between germline ends came to 11 bases. CDR3 length: 11 residues.

This clonotype was counted a few times. The V gene is TRBV5-1, the J gene TRBJ1-5; D is undetermined. The CDR3 is made up of 13 amino acids. Trimming took 4 bases from V and 3 from J, leaving 8 bases between them. The germline CDR1 and CDR2 sequences are SGHRS and YFSETQ. CDR3 loop: CASSIGPNQPQHF. DNA for the CDR3: TGCGCCAGCAGCATAGGACCCAATCAGCCCCAGCATTTT. The complete variable domain, with remaining parts taken from reference TRBV5-1 and TRBJ1-5, reads KAGVTQTPRYLIKTRGQQVTLSCSPISGHRSVSWYQQTPGQGLQFLFEYFSETQRNKGNFPGRFSGRQFSNSRSEMNVSTLELGDSALYLCASSIGPNQPQHFGDGTRLSIL.

This clonotype was recorded many times. This chain connects TRBV11-2 to TRBJ2-4, with a possible D match to TRBD2 (6 bases). The CDR3 spans 15 residues. Between the trimmed V and J ends, which lost 1 base and 7 bases, there was a span of 14 bases. In germline, CDR1 is SGHAT, CDR2 FQNNGV. The CDR3 DNA reads as TGTGCCAGCAGCTTAGTCGGCCCAGGAGGGAACATTCAGTACTTC. Residues: CASSLVGPGGNIQYF.

This clonotype was counted ten times or more. CDR3 DNA sequence: TGTGCCAGCAGCCACGCGGGATATAATGAGCAGTTCTTC. The encoded protein is CASSHAGYNEQFF. The V call is TRBV3-1, the J call TRBJ2-1; TRBD2 is a possible D gene (6 bases). The CDR3 is made up of 13 amino acids. Trimming stripped 3 bases from V and 7 bases from J, with 10 bases between. Germline CDR1 is LGHDT and CDR2 is YNNKEL (reference sequence).

This clonotype has a count of ten or more. CDR3: CASSSTGTGTHTQYF. CDR3 bases: TGTGCCAGCAGTTCCACCGGGACAGGGACCCATACGCAGTATTTT. The chain employs TRBV27 and TRBJ2-3, with 9 bases lining up with TRBD1. The CDR3 length is 15 residues. Germline CDR1 and CDR2: MNHEY and SMNVEV (reference sequence). Trimming removed 4 bases from V and 7 bases from J; junction bases left unmatched: 9.

In its sample, this clonotype was seen many times. This sequence joins TRBV5-4 and TRBJ2-1; TRBD2 matches 9 bases. Trimming took 0 bases from V and 3 from J; bases not matched to a gene: 7. The CDR3 totals 17 residues. Germline lookup yields CDR1 SGHNT and CDR2 YYREEE (reference sequence). CDR3 protein: CASSLGGTSLGYNEQFF. The CDR3 DNA sequence: TGTGCCAGCAGCTTGGGAGGGACTAGCTTAGGCTACAATGAGCAGTTCTTC.